The rows below give T cell receptor beta chains drawn from one sample of a study of cytomegalovirus exposure and HLA in healthy donors. The repertoire was sequenced with immunoSEQ multiplex PCR; TCRdb's copy has only in-frame clones and lacks some. The repertoire holds around 98,000 clones, around 88% seen once, with 3.5% to 5% in the top ten. Source material: PBMCs. The receptors come from a woman aged 25-40 years in good health and CMV-seronegative. CDR3s include the opening cysteine and the closing phenylalanine or tryptophan. A D gene is named only where the DNA matches it firmly. Rows may omit the clone size; those that give it use once, few, many or a size class.

v_call: TRBV14; d_call: TRBD1; cdr3_length: 13; clone_size: -; j_call: TRBJ1-2; cdr3_aa: CASSPGQGYGYTF; cdr3_nt: TGTGCCAGCAGCCCGGGACAGGGATATGGCTACACCTTC
v_call: TRBV11-1; d_call: -; cdr3_length: 15; clone_size: -; j_call: TRBJ1-1; cdr3_aa: CASSTPTVLNTEAFF; cdr3_nt: TGTGCCAGCAGCACTCCTACAGTTTTGAACACTGAAGCTTTCTTT
v_call: TRBV5-1; d_call: -; cdr3_length: 15; clone_size: -; j_call: TRBJ2-7; cdr3_aa: CASSLRTGRSAEQYF; cdr3_nt: TGCGCCAGCAGCCTACGGACGGGAAGGTCGGCCGAGCAGTACTTC
v_call: TRBV19; d_call: TRBD1; cdr3_length: 14; clone_size: -; j_call: TRBJ1-1; cdr3_aa: CASISGQAPIEAFF; cdr3_nt: TGTGCCAGTATATCGGGACAGGCTCCGATTGAAGCTTTCTTT
v_call: TRBV7-6; d_call: -; cdr3_length: 15; clone_size: -; j_call: TRBJ1-5; cdr3_aa: CASSASGKGNQPQHF; cdr3_nt: TGTGCCAGCAGCGCCTCGGGGAAGGGCAATCAGCCCCAGCATTTT
v_call: TRBV2; d_call: -; cdr3_length: 13; clone_size: few; j_call: TRBJ2-7; cdr3_aa: CASSETGSYEQYF; cdr3_nt: TGTGCCAGCAGTGAAACAGGTTCCTACGAGCAGTACTTC
v_call: TRBV9; d_call: TRBD1; cdr3_length: 15; clone_size: -; j_call: TRBJ1-4; cdr3_aa: CASSLGQGTNEKLFF; cdr3_nt: TGTGCCAGCAGCTTAGGACAGGGTACTAATGAAAAACTGTTTTTT
v_call: TRBV27; d_call: TRBD1; cdr3_length: 15; clone_size: -; j_call: TRBJ1-1; cdr3_aa: CASSLRGTGTTEAFF; cdr3_nt: TGTGCCAGCAGTTTACGCGGGACAGGGACCACTGAAGCTTTCTTT
v_call: TRBV11-2; d_call: -; cdr3_length: 15; clone_size: -; j_call: TRBJ2-1; cdr3_aa: CASIRLGYGYNEQFF; cdr3_nt: TGTGCCAGCATCCGTCTCGGCTACGGGTACAATGAGCAGTTCTTC
v_call: TRBV28; d_call: TRBD2; cdr3_length: 17; clone_size: once; j_call: TRBJ2-2; cdr3_aa: CASSLPGTSVNTGELFF; cdr3_nt: TGTGCCAGCAGTTTGCCCGGGACTAGCGTAAACACCGGGGAGCTGTTTTTT
v_call: TRBV6-6; d_call: TRBD2; cdr3_length: 16; clone_size: once; j_call: TRBJ2-7; cdr3_aa: CASSYSKGAGGHEQYF; cdr3_nt: TGTGCCAGCAGTTACTCGAAGGGGGCGGGAGGGCACGAGCAGTACTTC
v_call: TRBV19; d_call: -; cdr3_length: 17; clone_size: -; j_call: TRBJ2-1; cdr3_aa: CASSIPRRLELKREQFF; cdr3_nt: TGTGCCAGTAGTATTCCCCGCCGACTGGAGTTAAAAAGGGAGCAGTTCTTC
v_call: TRBV7-3; d_call: -; cdr3_length: 16; clone_size: once; j_call: TRBJ2-3; cdr3_aa: CASSPPEGSNADTQYF; cdr3_nt: TGTGCCAGCAGCCCCCCGGAGGGGAGTAACGCAGATACGCAGTATTTT
v_call: TRBV11-3; d_call: -; cdr3_length: 15; clone_size: -; j_call: TRBJ2-3; cdr3_aa: CASSFRGGRGDTQYF; cdr3_nt: TGTGCCAGCAGCTTTAGGGGGGGTAGAGGAGATACGCAGTATTTT
v_call: TRBV10-3; d_call: TRBD2; cdr3_length: 16; clone_size: -; j_call: TRBJ2-2; cdr3_aa: CAISARLAENTGELFF; cdr3_nt: TGTGCCATCAGCGCTAGACTAGCGGAAAACACCGGGGAGCTGTTTTTT
v_call: TRBV6-1; d_call: TRBD2; cdr3_length: 14; clone_size: -; j_call: TRBJ2-5; cdr3_aa: CASSESSGGETQYF; cdr3_nt: TGTGCCAGCAGTGAGAGTTCGGGGGGAGAGACCCAGTACTTC
v_call: TRBV5-4; d_call: TRBD2; cdr3_length: 15; clone_size: -; j_call: TRBJ2-1; cdr3_aa: CASSPTSGRADEQFF; cdr3_nt: TGTGCCAGCAGCCCGACTAGCGGGAGGGCCGATGAGCAGTTCTTC
v_call: TRBV7-2; d_call: TRBD2; cdr3_length: 16; clone_size: -; j_call: TRBJ2-1; cdr3_aa: CASSLVASGRARSQFF; cdr3_nt: TGTGCCAGCAGCTTAGTCGCTAGCGGGAGGGCGCGGTCCCAGTTCTTC
v_call: TRBV4-2; d_call: TRBD1; cdr3_length: 16; clone_size: -; j_call: TRBJ1-1; cdr3_aa: CASSQDLQGAGTEAFF; cdr3_nt: TGTGCCAGCAGCCAAGATCTCCAGGGGGCAGGTACTGAAGCTTTCTTT
v_call: TRBV5-1; d_call: TRBD1; cdr3_length: 14; clone_size: -; j_call: TRBJ2-1; cdr3_aa: CASSPGDRGSEQFF; cdr3_nt: TGCGCCAGCAGCCCGGGGGACAGGGGGTCTGAGCAGTTCTTC
v_call: TRBV2; d_call: -; cdr3_length: 14; clone_size: -; j_call: TRBJ2-1; cdr3_aa: CASSELVSRDEQFF; cdr3_nt: TGTGCCAGCAGTGAGTTAGTATCTCGGGATGAGCAGTTCTTC
v_call: TRBV19; d_call: -; cdr3_length: 14; clone_size: -; j_call: TRBJ1-2; cdr3_aa: CAHDAGRDDYGYTF; cdr3_nt: TGTGCCCACGACGCAGGGAGGGACGACTATGGCTACACCTTC
v_call: TRBV10-3; d_call: TRBD1; cdr3_length: 15; clone_size: few; j_call: TRBJ1-1; cdr3_aa: CAINDRQGLPTEAFF; cdr3_nt: TGTGCCATCAATGACCGACAGGGTCTACCCACTGAAGCTTTCTTT
v_call: TRBV6-1; d_call: -; cdr3_length: 11; clone_size: -; j_call: TRBJ2-1; cdr3_aa: CASSRWYEQFF; cdr3_nt: TGTGCCAGCAGCAGGTGGTATGAGCAGTTCTTC
v_call: TRBV5-4; d_call: TRBD2; cdr3_length: 15; clone_size: -; j_call: TRBJ2-2; cdr3_aa: CASSGSGRYTGELFF; cdr3_nt: TGTGCCAGCAGCGGGAGCGGGAGATACACCGGGGAGCTGTTTTTT
v_call: TRBV7-3; d_call: TRBD2; cdr3_length: 16; clone_size: -; j_call: TRBJ2-2; cdr3_aa: CASSTQRGGLIGELFF; cdr3_nt: TGTGCCAGCAGCACCCAGCGGGGGGGCCTGATTGGGGAGCTGTTTTTT
v_call: TRBV18; d_call: TRBD1; cdr3_length: 17; clone_size: -; j_call: TRBJ2-2; cdr3_aa: CASSPPSRGLNTGELFF; cdr3_nt: TGTGCCAGCTCACCACCGAGCAGGGGGCTTAACACCGGGGAGCTGTTTTTT
v_call: TRBV29-1; d_call: -; cdr3_length: 12; clone_size: few; j_call: TRBJ1-4; cdr3_aa: CSVVGANEKLFF; cdr3_nt: TGCAGCGTTGTAGGGGCTAATGAAAAACTGTTTTTT
v_call: TRBV12-5; d_call: -; cdr3_length: 16; clone_size: few; j_call: TRBJ1-6; cdr3_aa: CASGSTRGMDNSPLHF; cdr3_nt: TGTGCTAGTGGTTCGACCAGAGGGATGGATAATTCACCCCTCCACTTT
v_call: TRBV12-5; d_call: TRBD1; cdr3_length: 15; clone_size: once; j_call: TRBJ1-2; cdr3_aa: CASGSDPQGYYGYTF; cdr3_nt: TGTGCTAGTGGTTCTGATCCACAGGGGTACTATGGCTACACCTTC
v_call: TRBV4-2; d_call: -; cdr3_length: 14; clone_size: -; j_call: TRBJ2-7; cdr3_aa: CASSISTPSYEQYF; cdr3_nt: TGTGCCAGCAGCATCTCGACTCCTTCCTACGAGCAGTACTTC
v_call: TRBV19; d_call: TRBD1; cdr3_length: 17; clone_size: -; j_call: TRBJ2-7; cdr3_aa: CASSPPRTGGDWYEQYF; cdr3_nt: TGTGCCAGTAGCCCTCCCCGGACAGGGGGGGATTGGTACGAGCAGTACTTC
v_call: TRBV2; d_call: -; cdr3_length: 13; clone_size: -; j_call: TRBJ1-4; cdr3_aa: CASSVRTRTKSFF; cdr3_nt: TGTGCCAGCAGCGTCCGGACAAGGACGAAGAGTTTTTTT
v_call: TRBV5-6; d_call: TRBD1; cdr3_length: 14; clone_size: -; j_call: TRBJ2-7; cdr3_aa: CASSSALTGVEQYF; cdr3_nt: TGTGCCAGCAGCTCTGCACTCACAGGGGTCGAGCAGTACTTC
v_call: TRBV29-1; d_call: TRBD1; cdr3_length: 12; clone_size: -; j_call: TRBJ2-5; cdr3_aa: CSVTGGIETQYF; cdr3_nt: TGCAGCGTTACAGGGGGAATAGAGACCCAGTACTTC
v_call: TRBV7-9; d_call: -; cdr3_length: 12; clone_size: -; j_call: TRBJ2-7; cdr3_aa: CASADNGYEQYF; cdr3_nt: TGTGCCTCAGCTGATAACGGGTACGAGCAGTACTTC
v_call: TRBV29-1; d_call: -; cdr3_length: 13; clone_size: -; j_call: TRBJ2-1; cdr3_aa: CSVSRGSYNEQFF; cdr3_nt: TGCAGCGTTTCAAGGGGATCCTACAATGAGCAGTTCTTC
v_call: TRBV5-1; d_call: -; cdr3_length: 16; clone_size: once; j_call: TRBJ2-7; cdr3_aa: CASSLDLAGVTYEQYF; cdr3_nt: TGCGCCAGCAGCTTGGACCTAGCTGGCGTAACCTACGAGCAGTACTTC
v_call: TRBV6-5; d_call: -; cdr3_length: 15; clone_size: -; j_call: TRBJ2-7; cdr3_aa: CASSSVRGRAYEQYF; cdr3_nt: TGTGCCAGCAGTTCTGTGCGGGGGCGGGCCTACGAGCAGTACTTC
v_call: TRBV18; d_call: TRBD1; cdr3_length: 14; clone_size: -; j_call: TRBJ1-1; cdr3_aa: CASGGGTMNTEAFF; cdr3_nt: TGTGCCAGTGGAGGGGGCACAATGAACACTGAAGCTTTCTTT
v_call: TRBV7-3; d_call: TRBD2; cdr3_length: 17; clone_size: -; j_call: TRBJ2-1; cdr3_aa: CASSLRGSGGPGDEQFF; cdr3_nt: TGTGCCAGCAGCCTGCGAGGTAGCGGGGGGCCAGGGGATGAGCAGTTCTTC
v_call: TRBV19; d_call: TRBD2; cdr3_length: 15; clone_size: -; j_call: TRBJ2-7; cdr3_aa: CASTPGGGPTYEQYF; cdr3_nt: TGTGCCAGTACCCCCGGCGGGGGACCTACCTACGAGCAGTACTTC
v_call: TRBV11-2; d_call: TRBD2; cdr3_length: 16; clone_size: -; j_call: TRBJ2-3; cdr3_aa: CASSLGGTSGGDTQYF; cdr3_nt: TGTGCCAGCAGCTTAGGTGGGACTAGCGGTGGAGATACGCAGTATTTT
v_call: TRBV7-6; d_call: -; cdr3_length: 18; clone_size: -; j_call: TRBJ2-7; cdr3_aa: CASSHRGGRSTSSYEQYF; cdr3_nt: TGTGCCAGCAGCCACAGGGGGGGGCGATCTACAAGCTCCTACGAGCAGTACTTC
v_call: TRBV7-9; d_call: -; cdr3_length: 14; clone_size: once; j_call: TRBJ1-3; cdr3_aa: CASSLGAAGNTIYF; cdr3_nt: TGTGCCAGCAGCTTAGGGGCAGCCGGAAACACCATATATTTT
v_call: TRBV5-6; d_call: TRBD2; cdr3_length: 13; clone_size: -; j_call: TRBJ2-7; cdr3_aa: CASSLGAGYEQYF; cdr3_nt: TGTGCCAGCAGCTTGGGAGCGGGGTACGAGCAGTACTTC
v_call: TRBV15; d_call: -; cdr3_length: 15; clone_size: -; j_call: TRBJ1-6; cdr3_aa: CATSREQGPNSPLHF; cdr3_nt: TGTGCCACCAGCAGAGAACAGGGACCTAATTCACCCCTCCACTTT
v_call: TRBV7-2; d_call: -; cdr3_length: 16; clone_size: -; j_call: TRBJ1-4; cdr3_aa: CASSAITGGQREKLFF; cdr3_nt: TGTGCCAGCAGCGCAATAACGGGGGGCCAGAGGGAAAAACTGTTTTTT
v_call: TRBV9; d_call: TRBD1; cdr3_length: 14; clone_size: -; j_call: TRBJ2-7; cdr3_aa: CASKPDRDPNEQYF; cdr3_nt: TGTGCCAGCAAACCTGACAGGGACCCCAACGAGCAGTACTTC
v_call: TRBV7-6; d_call: -; cdr3_length: 15; clone_size: -; j_call: TRBJ2-1; cdr3_aa: CASSLARSPYNEQFF; cdr3_nt: TGTGCCAGCAGCTTAGCCAGGTCGCCCTACAATGAGCAGTTCTTC
v_call: TRBV6-1; d_call: -; cdr3_length: 15; clone_size: -; j_call: TRBJ2-4; cdr3_aa: CASSEARQLKNIQYF; cdr3_nt: TGTGCCAGCAGTGAAGCGCGGCAATTGAAAAACATTCAGTACTTC
v_call: TRBV6-4; d_call: TRBD2; cdr3_length: 15; clone_size: few; j_call: TRBJ2-7; cdr3_aa: CASSSLGGVSYEQYF; cdr3_nt: TGTGCCAGCAGTTCCTTGGGGGGGGTTTCCTACGAGCAGTACTTC
v_call: TRBV29-1; d_call: TRBD1; cdr3_length: 13; clone_size: -; j_call: TRBJ1-2; cdr3_aa: CSVNQGAPYGYTF; cdr3_nt: TGCAGCGTTAATCAGGGGGCACCCTATGGCTACACCTTC
v_call: TRBV5-4; d_call: -; cdr3_length: 12; clone_size: -; j_call: TRBJ2-7; cdr3_aa: CASSPGSYEQYF; cdr3_nt: TGTGCCAGCAGTCCCGGGAGCTACGAGCAGTACTTC